These T cell receptor beta chains were read from a single sample in a study of blood T cell repertoires in COVID-19. This table comes from immunoSEQ multiplex PCR, and its TCRdb copy is limited to in-frame clones, with some not included. The sample lists about 310,000 clones; 85% were seen once. Input material: PBMCs or T cells enriched from blood (not recorded which). The origin of the receptors is a woman in her twenties or thirties who had been exposed to COVID-19. CDR3s leave out the opening cysteine and the closing phenylalanine or tryptophan. Each record gives: V gene, CDR3 protein.

TRBV7-5 VRSLVPHLAGTGNTIY
TRBV10-2 ASSESIRQGNYGYT
TRBV4-2 ASSPPLAGGLVVQY
TRBV5-6 ASSLLAGDKNIQY
TRBV15 ATSAGLALNQPQH
TRBV7-2 ASSLGLLYEQY
TRBV11-2 ASSLAGEQY
TRBV2 ASKDNIIGNYGYT
TRBV13 ASSQNYEQY
TRBV4-3 ASSQDLRAGAANEQF
TRBV28 ASSLRPPGSYEQY
TRBV27 ASSPQTGTFNEQY
TRBV5-4 ASSFEGLELYNEQF
TRBV25-1 ASSGAGQGVGANEQF
TRBV27 ARSGTGGRRPYEQY
TRBV24-1 ATMPQGTEDTQY
TRBV4-1 ASSQSVLDYGYT
TRBV11-1 ASSSEGTGDEKLF
TRBV7-9 ASSFEGAQPQH
TRBV6-5 ASSPQGWGYT
TRBV28 ASSLNSYRSPLH
TRBV18 ASSPDSQETQY
TRBV5-4 ASSGGQGLGSPLH
TRBV19 ASGGRSYEQY
TRBV12-3/TRBV12-4 ASGGRSTDTQY
TRBV12-1 ASSFRAGGTDTQY
TRBV6-5 ASSYSGGANYGYT
TRBV6-2/TRBV6-3 ASSPSGRTGGTEAF
TRBV18 ASSPTQPNEQY
TRBV7-8 ASSKDRGFSYNEQF
TRBV28 ASSTRDSVRSNYGYT
TRBV3-1/TRBV3-2 ASSPGLAPYNEQF
TRBV5-6 ASSLAGSQETQY
TRBV6-5 ASSPWRDREY
TRBV25-1 ASSAPGQENIQY
TRBV5-1 ASSREYSGSYEQY
TRBV30 AWTRTGGIGPEAF
TRBV23-1 ASSPYLRIRDKETQY
TRBV18 ASSPDRLNSPLH
TRBV28 ASRGTGTILSDEQY
TRBV6-1 ASSAGQGSTTDTQY
TRBV14 ASSQSLGLGNAPLH
TRBV7-2 ASSYRTGNNYGYT
TRBV27 ASSLLGGDGNIQY
TRBV7-2 ASSLQLAGSAAEAF
TRBV11-3 ASALTHVGYEQY
TRBV4-1 ASSQRPGQRNEQY
TRBV27 ASSLSVSGPTGNIQY
TRBV5-8 AIGRHIRGYT
TRBV7-9 ASRGAQNTEAF
TRBV5-1 ASSVTGPPTGELF
TRBV4-3 ASSHGTSNSPLH
TRBV14 ASSPTGLGRGEQY